These 26 T cell receptor beta chains were sequenced from one sample in a study of blood T cell repertoires in COVID-19 (dated by TCRdb to 2020 to 2021). The library was built by means of the immunoSEQ multiplex PCR assay. Not all clones reach the TCRdb copy of this immuneACCESS table, which keeps in-frame sequences only. Checked studies attribute under half of the gap to unresolved V genes and leave the rest unexplained. The sample table lists approximately 69,000 clones, approximately 84% of them with a count of one. The ten largest clones capture about 12% of the sample. Sequences were obtained from peripheral blood. These receptors all stem from a human donor in a cohort sampled during active COVID-19.

This clone was recorded only once. The chain carries TRBV6-6 and TRBJ1-1; 10 bases agree with TRBD1. This CDR3 is 15 amino acids long. Germline CDR1 is MNHNY and CDR2 is SVGAGI (reference sequence). V lost 5 bases to trimming and J lost 1 base; unmatched junction nucleotides: 4. CDR3 residues: CASSRGTGANTEAFF. In nucleotides, the CDR3 is TGTGCCAGCAGTCGTGGGACAGGGGCGAACACTGAAGCTTTCTTT.

The chain joins TRBV10-1 to TRBJ2-5; 11 nucleotides agree with TRBD2. In germline, CDR1 is WNHNN, CDR2 SYGVQD (reference sequence). Trimming removed 5 bases from V and 2 bases from J; junction bases left unmatched: 7. This CDR3 is 16 amino acids long. CDR3 region: CASSPGTSGTQETQYF. CDR3 DNA sequence: TGCGCCAGCAGTCCGGGGACTAGCGGCACTCAAGAGACCCAGTACTTC.

This clone was seen only a few times. The rearrangement joins TRBV10-1 to TRBJ1-5; D is undetermined. The CDR3 has 17 amino acids. Trimming took off 7 bases at V and 6 bases at J, with 25 bases between the two ends. CDR1 is WNHNN, CDR2 SYGVQD, per germline (reference sequence). CDR3 loop: CASMEPQQRLRIQPQHF. CDR3 in DNA: TGCGCCAGCATGGAGCCGCAGCAGCGCCTTCGTATTCAGCCCCAGCATTTT.

The chain joins TRBV5-1 to TRBJ2-1, with D perhaps TRBD1 (7 bases). This CDR3 is built from 15 residues. Germline values: CDR1 SGHRS, CDR2 YFSETQ. The V end was cut by 2 bases, the J end by 8 bases, with 17 bases between. The CDR3, as DNA: TGCGCCAGCAGCTTCGCCAGGGGGGTTGGCGATGAGCAGTTCTTC. Protein product: CASSFARGVGDEQFF.

The J gene is TRBJ1-4, the V gene TRBV5-4; D may be TRBD1 (6 bases). Between the trimmed V and J ends, which lost 3 bases and 4 bases, there was a span of 16 bases. The length of the CDR3 is 16 residues. Per germline, CDR1 SGHNT and CDR2 YYREEE (reference sequence). The CDR3 DNA reads as TGTGCCAGCAGCTCCTCACTCGACAGGAGTAATGAAAAACTGTTTTTT. The encoded protein is CASSSSLDRSNEKLFF.

CDR3 in amino acids: CASSYTEDSGANVLTF. The DNA for the CDR3 is TGTGCCAGCAGTTACACTGAAGACTCTGGGGCCAACGTCCTGACTTTC. The chain employs TRBV6-5 and TRBJ2-6; no clear D. The CDR3 totals 16 residues. The germline V and J ends were trimmed by 2 bases and 0 bases, with 8 bases remaining between them. Per germline, CDR1 MNHEY and CDR2 SVGAGI.

The V and J genes are TRBV2 and TRBJ2-5; D is unclear. There are 13 residues in the CDR3. CDR1 is SNHLY and CDR2 is FYNNEI in the germline V gene. V lost 7 bases and J lost 5, with 14 bases in between. CDR3 bases: TGTGCCAGCAAACCCGGCCTCGGGGAGACCCAGTACTTC. It is translated as CASKPGLGETQYF.

A few counts support this clone. The chain recombines TRBV9 with TRBJ1-6; 8 bases align to TRBD1. This CDR3 region has 16 residues. Trimming removed 0 bases from V and 2 bases from J; junction bases left unmatched: 1. Germline V gene lookup returns CDR1 SGDLS and CDR2 YYNGEE. The CDR3 region is CASSVGQGPYNSPLHF. DNA of the CDR3: TGTGCCAGCAGCGTAGGACAGGGGCCCTATAATTCACCCCTCCACTTT.

The chain has TRBV9 and TRBJ2-1; weak D call: TRBD2 (5 bases). The germline V gene encodes CDR1 SGDLS and CDR2 YYNGEE. The CDR3 runs 12 residues. Deletions cut 4 bases from V and 7 bases from J, with 9 bases between. In DNA form, the CDR3 reads TGTGCCAGCAGCCCAAGGAGGAATGAGCAGTTCTTC. Its protein product is CASSPRRNEQFF. The variable domain in full, with the rest retrieved from reference TRBV9 and TRBJ2-1, is DSGVTQTPKHLITATGQRVTLRCSPRSGDLSVYWYQQSLDQGLQFLIQYYNGEERAKGNILERFSAQQFPDLHSELNLSSLELGDSALYFCASSPRRNEQFFGPGTRLTVL.

This clone has only a few counts. The chain couples TRBV5-5 to TRBJ1-2; TRBD1 matches 10 bases. CDR1 SGHKS and CDR2 YYEKEE come from the germline V gene (reference sequence). Trimming at V came to 4 bases and at J to 6 bases, leaving 6 bases not matched to a gene. The CDR3 is made up of 14 amino acids. The CDR3 DNA follows: TGTGCCAGCAGCCCATGGACAGGGGGTCATGGCTACACCTTC. Amino acid sequence: CASSPWTGGHGYTF.

J is TRBJ1-6 and V is TRBV7-6; TRBD1 agrees at 7 bases. Per the germline V gene, CDR1 is SGHVS and CDR2 is FNYEAQ. There are 21 residues in the CDR3. V lost 3 bases, J lost 1 base, and 18 bases stayed unmatched. The CDR3: CASSFDRVNVAGGSYNSPLHF. The DNA for the CDR3 is TGTGCCAGCAGCTTCGACAGGGTAAATGTGGCAGGGGGGTCCTATAATTCACCCCTCCACTTT.

This chain uses TRBV27 with TRBJ1-1, with D possibly TRBD1 on 6 matching bases. Germline CDR1 and CDR2: MNHEY and SMNVEV (reference sequence). This CDR3 has 16 residues. Trimming took 1 base from V and 1 from J, leaving 13 bases between them. The CDR3 region is CASSLYTGRGNTEAFF. In nucleotides, the CDR3 is TGTGCCAGCAGTTTATATACAGGGAGAGGGAACACTGAAGCTTTCTTT.

The gene calls are TRBV2 and TRBJ1-4; a possible D gene is TRBD1 (6 bases). Between the trimmed V and J ends, which lost 7 bases and 5 bases, there was a span of 14 bases. The CDR3 length is 14 residues. The germline gives CDR1 SNHLY, CDR2 FYNNEI. The chain's CDR3 is CASTVAGVNEKLFF. The CDR3 bases are TGTGCCAGCACCGTAGCAGGGGTAAATGAAAAACTGTTTTTT.

This clone was seen only once. The CDR3 DNA follows: TGTGCCATCAGTGGCAGGGGGAAACGGATGAACACTGAAGCTTTCTTT. Protein product: CAISGRGKRMNTEAFF. V is TRBV10-3 and J is TRBJ1-1; 7 bases map to TRBD1. Unmatched junction bases numbered 8, after V lost 4 bases and J lost 0 bases. CDR1 is ENHRY, CDR2 SYGVKD, per germline. This CDR3 has 16 amino acids.

The chain joins TRBV10-3 to TRBJ2-1; a weak D match, TRBD2 (5 bases). The CDR3 covers 14 residues. Germline values: CDR1 ENHRY, CDR2 SYGVKD. Trimming stripped 11 bases from V and 9 bases from J, with 23 bases between. The chain's CDR3 is CAAAPLVFGGEQFF. In DNA, the CDR3 is TGTGCCGCAGCTCCACTAGTTTTCGGCGGTGAGCAGTTCTTC.

This clone appeared a few times. Other DNA variants within this sample encode the same CDR3. The genes are TRBV4-1 and TRBJ2-2; 7 positions match TRBD1. The V gene end was trimmed by 1 base and the J gene end by 5 bases; junction bases not matched to a gene: 7. This CDR3 is built from 16 residues. Germline-derived CDR1 and CDR2 are MGHRA and YSYEKL. CDR3 nucleotide sequence: TGCGCCAGCAGCCAAGCCAGACAGGGAAGAACCGGGGAGCTGTTTTTT. Translated: CASSQARQGRTGELFF.

This clone showed up just once. CDR3 in amino acids: CASRAGQGGNQPQHF. The CDR3 DNA is TGTGCCAGCAGGGCGGGACAGGGTGGGAATCAGCCCCAGCATTTT. The chain is built from TRBV2 and TRBJ1-5; 9 nucleotides match TRBD1. From germline, CDR1 is SNHLY and CDR2 FYNNEI. J was trimmed by 4 bases and V by 6 bases; bases with no gene match: 7. The length of the CDR3 is 15 residues.

The J gene is TRBJ2-1, the V gene TRBV3-1 (or the pseudogene TRBV3-2), with D perhaps TRBD2 (6 bases). CDR1 LGHDT and CDR2 YNNKEL come from the germline V gene (reference sequence). The CDR3 has 15 residues. Trimming pared 2 bases from V and 0 bases from J, leaving 8 bases between. For the CDR3, the DNA is TGTGCCAGCAGCCAATCCGGGGGCTCCTACAATGAGCAGTTCTTC. This encodes CASSQSGGSYNEQFF.

The chain is built from TRBV5-1 and TRBJ1-6; 8 positions agree with TRBD1. V shed 0 bases and J 7 bases; nucleotides not matched to a gene: 6. From germline, CDR1 is SGHRS and CDR2 YFSETQ. This CDR3 is built from 16 residues. This CDR3 reads CASSLGTGTPNSPLHF. Here the CDR3 DNA reads TGCGCCAGCAGCTTGGGGACAGGGACGCCGAATTCACCCCTCCACTTT. The complete variable domain, with remaining parts taken from reference TRBV5-1 and TRBJ1-6, reads KAGVTQTPRYLIKTRGQQVTLSCSPISGHRSVSWYQQTPGQGLQFLFEYFSETQRNKGNFPGRFSGRQFSNSRSEMNVSTLELGDSALYLCASSLGTGTPNSPLHFGNGTRLTVT.

This rearrangement joins TRBV18 to TRBJ2-5; 7 positions agree with TRBD1. Germline CDR1 and CDR2: KGHSH and LQKENI. J lost 2 bases, V lost 3 bases, and 3 bases had no gene match. The CDR3 has 14 residues. The CDR3 nucleotides read TGTGCCAGCTCACCGATGGACAGGCAAGAGACCCAGTACTTC. Translating gives CASSPMDRQETQYF. Together with reference TRBV18 and TRBJ2-5, the CDR3 gives the full variable domain: NAGVMQNPRHLVRRRGQEARLRCSPMKGHSHVYWYRQLPEEGLKFMVYLQKENIIDESGMPKERFSAEFPKEGPSILRIQQVVRGDSAAYFCASSPMDRQETQYFGPGTRLLVL.

V gene TRBV2 combines with J gene TRBJ2-7; 8 nucleotides line up with TRBD2. The germline V gene has CDR1 SNHLY and CDR2 FYNNEI. The CDR3 has 12 amino acids. The V and J ends lost 8 bases and 3 bases, in that order; junction bases with no gene match: 3. CDR3 amino acids: CASGRGGYEQYF. In DNA form, the CDR3 reads TGTGCCAGCGGACGGGGGGGCTACGAGCAGTACTTC.

The CDR3: CASSQDVAGGVVGELFF. Here the CDR3 DNA reads TGCGCCAGCAGCCAAGATGTAGCGGGGGGCGTCGTCGGGGAGCTGTTTTTT. This chain uses TRBV4-3 with TRBJ2-2, with 10 bases fitting TRBD2. V gave up 0 bases and J gave up 7 bases; unmatched junction bases: 8. The CDR3 has 17 residues. Germline-derived CDR1 and CDR2 are LGHNA and YSLEER.

This sequence joins TRBV27 and TRBJ1-1; 7 nucleotides line up with TRBD1. Germline CDR1 reads MNHEY; CDR2 reads SMNVEV (reference sequence). Trimming at V came to 4 bases and at J to 1 base, leaving 15 bases not matched to a gene. The CDR3 is 18 amino acids. The CDR3 nucleotides are TGTGCCAGCAGTTCCTACCCCCAGTCCGGGACAGAGAACACTGAAGCTTTCTTT. Its translation: CASSSYPQSGTENTEAFF.

The chain links TRBV19 to TRBJ1-2; 9 bases are a match to TRBD1. The germline CDR1 and CDR2 sequences are LNHDA and SQIVND (reference sequence). The length of the CDR3 is 16 residues. Trimming removed 7 bases from V and 8 bases from J; junction bases left unmatched: 17. The CDR3 sequence is CASTVIFGDRVSGYTF. CDR3 in DNA: TGTGCCAGTACCGTCATCTTTGGGGACAGGGTAAGCGGCTACACCTTC. The whole variable domain, remainder taken from reference TRBV19 and TRBJ1-2, is DGGITQSPKYLFRKEGQNVTLSCEQNLNHDAMYWYRQDPGQGLRLIYYSQIVNDFQKGDIAEGYSVSREKKESFPLTVTSAQKNPTAFYLCASTVIFGDRVSGYTFGSGTRLTVV.

This clone appeared a few times. The V call is TRBV18, the J call TRBJ1-5; tentatively, D is TRBD1 (6 bases). V was shortened by 1 base and J by 4 bases, with 14 bases between the two germline ends. The CDR3 spans 16 residues. Germline V CDR1 and CDR2: KGHSH, LQKENI. Here the CDR3 reads CASSPRTQGTNQPQHF. In DNA, the CDR3 is TGTGCCAGCTCACCACGAACGCAGGGGACAAATCAGCCCCAGCATTTT.

The V and J genes are TRBV12-3 or TRBV12-4 and TRBJ1-1; D possibly corresponds to TRBD1 (5 bases). CDR3 size: 12 residues. V dropped 7 bases and J dropped 5 bases, with 11 bases sitting between them. CDR3 DNA sequence: TGTGCCAGCACTTCGGACAAGACTGAAGCTTTCTTT. It translates to CASTSDKTEAFF.